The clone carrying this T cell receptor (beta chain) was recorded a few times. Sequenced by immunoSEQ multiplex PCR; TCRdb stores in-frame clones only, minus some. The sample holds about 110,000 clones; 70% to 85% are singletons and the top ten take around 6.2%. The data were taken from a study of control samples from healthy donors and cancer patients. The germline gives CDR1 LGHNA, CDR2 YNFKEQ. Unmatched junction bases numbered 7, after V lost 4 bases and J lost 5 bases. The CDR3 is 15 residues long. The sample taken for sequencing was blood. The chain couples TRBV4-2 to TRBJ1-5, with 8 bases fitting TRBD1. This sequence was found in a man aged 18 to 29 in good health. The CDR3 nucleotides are TGTGCCAGCAGCCCGACTCCGACAGGGGATCAGCCCCAGCATTTT. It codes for CASSPTPTGDQPQHF.